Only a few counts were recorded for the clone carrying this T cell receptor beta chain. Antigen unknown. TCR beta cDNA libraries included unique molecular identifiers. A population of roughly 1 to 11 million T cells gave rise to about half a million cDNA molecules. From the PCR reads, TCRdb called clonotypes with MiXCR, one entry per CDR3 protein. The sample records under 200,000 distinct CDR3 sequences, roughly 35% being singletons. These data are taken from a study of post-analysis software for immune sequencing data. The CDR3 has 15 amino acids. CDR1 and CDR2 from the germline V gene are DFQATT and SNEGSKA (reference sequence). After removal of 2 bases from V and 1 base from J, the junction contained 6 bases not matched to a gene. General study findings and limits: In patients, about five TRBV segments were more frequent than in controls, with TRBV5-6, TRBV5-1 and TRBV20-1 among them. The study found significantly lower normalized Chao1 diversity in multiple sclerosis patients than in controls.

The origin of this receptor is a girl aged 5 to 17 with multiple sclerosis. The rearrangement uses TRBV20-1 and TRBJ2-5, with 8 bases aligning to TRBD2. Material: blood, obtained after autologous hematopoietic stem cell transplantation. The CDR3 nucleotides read TGCAGTGCTAGATCGCTAGCGGGCCCCCAAGAGACCCAGTACTTC. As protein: CSARSLAGPQETQYF.